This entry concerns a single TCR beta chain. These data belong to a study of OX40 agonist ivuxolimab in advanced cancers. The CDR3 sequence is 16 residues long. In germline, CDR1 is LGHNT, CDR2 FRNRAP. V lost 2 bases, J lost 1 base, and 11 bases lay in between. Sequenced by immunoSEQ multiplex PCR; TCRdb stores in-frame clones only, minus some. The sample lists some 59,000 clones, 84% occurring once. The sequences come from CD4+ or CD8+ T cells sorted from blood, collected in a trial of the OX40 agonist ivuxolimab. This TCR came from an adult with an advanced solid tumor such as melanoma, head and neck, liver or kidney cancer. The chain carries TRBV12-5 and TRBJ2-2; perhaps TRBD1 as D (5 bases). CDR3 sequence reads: CASGLWVTGNTGELFF. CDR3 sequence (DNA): TGTGCTAGTGGTTTGTGGGTTACAGGGAACACCGGGGAGCTGTTTTTT.